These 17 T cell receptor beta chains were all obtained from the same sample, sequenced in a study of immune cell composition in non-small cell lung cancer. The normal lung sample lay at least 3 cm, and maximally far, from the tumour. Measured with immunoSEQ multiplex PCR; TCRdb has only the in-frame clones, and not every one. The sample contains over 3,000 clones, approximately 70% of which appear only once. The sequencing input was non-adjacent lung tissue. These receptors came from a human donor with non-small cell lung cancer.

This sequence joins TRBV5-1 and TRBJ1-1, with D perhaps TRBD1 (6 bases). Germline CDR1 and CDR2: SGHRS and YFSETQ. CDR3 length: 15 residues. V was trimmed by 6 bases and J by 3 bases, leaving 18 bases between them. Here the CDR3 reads CASTRKGESDTEAFF. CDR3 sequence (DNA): TGCGCCAGCACCAGAAAGGGGGAATCAGACACTGAAGCTTTCTTT.

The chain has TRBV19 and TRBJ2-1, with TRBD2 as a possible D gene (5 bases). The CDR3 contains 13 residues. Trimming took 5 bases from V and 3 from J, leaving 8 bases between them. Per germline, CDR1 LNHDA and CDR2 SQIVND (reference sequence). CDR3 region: CASSEGGYNEQFF. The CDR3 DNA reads TGTGCCAGTAGTGAAGGAGGCTACAATGAGCAGTTCTTC.

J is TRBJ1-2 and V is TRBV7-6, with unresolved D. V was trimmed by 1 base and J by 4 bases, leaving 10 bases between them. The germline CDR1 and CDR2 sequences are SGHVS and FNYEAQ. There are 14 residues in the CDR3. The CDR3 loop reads CASSLGGSAYGYTF. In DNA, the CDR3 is TGTGCCAGCAGCTTAGGAGGCAGTGCCTATGGCTACACCTTC.

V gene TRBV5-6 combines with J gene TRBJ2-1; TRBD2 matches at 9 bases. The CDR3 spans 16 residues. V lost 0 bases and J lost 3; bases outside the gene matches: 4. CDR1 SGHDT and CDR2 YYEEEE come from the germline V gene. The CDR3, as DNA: TGTGCCAGCAGCTTGGAGCGGGGGGAGGTCTACAATGAGCAGTTCTTC. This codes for CASSLERGEVYNEQFF.

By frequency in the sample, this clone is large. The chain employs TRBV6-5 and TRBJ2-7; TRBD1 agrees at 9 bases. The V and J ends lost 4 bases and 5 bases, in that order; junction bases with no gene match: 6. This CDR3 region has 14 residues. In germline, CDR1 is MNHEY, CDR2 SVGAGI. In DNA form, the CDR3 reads TGTGCCAGCAGTTCTACGACAGGGGGGCACGAGCAGTACTTC. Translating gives CASSSTTGGHEQYF.

For the CDR3, the DNA is TGTGCCAGCAGAAGTGGGCAAGAAGAGACCCAGTACTTC. Translation: CASRSGQEETQYF. The rearrangement links TRBV28 to TRBJ2-5; no firm D call. The germline V gene encodes CDR1 MDHEN and CDR2 SYDVKM. Deletions cut 6 bases from V and 3 bases from J, with 11 bases between. CDR3 length: 13 residues. Based on the CDR3 plus reference TRBV28 and TRBJ2-5, the full variable domain is DVKVTQSSRYLVKRTGEKVFLECVQDMDHENMFWYRQDPGLGLRLIYFSYDVKMKEKGDIPEGYSVSREKKERFSLILESASTNQTSMYLCASRSGQEETQYFGPGTRLLVL.

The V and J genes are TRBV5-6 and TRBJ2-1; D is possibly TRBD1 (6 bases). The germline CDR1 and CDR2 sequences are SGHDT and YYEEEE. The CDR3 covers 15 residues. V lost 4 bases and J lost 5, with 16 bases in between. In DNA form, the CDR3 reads TGTGCCAGCAGCCCCAGGGGTTGGGTTCACAATGAGCAGTTCTTC. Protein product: CASSPRGWVHNEQFF.

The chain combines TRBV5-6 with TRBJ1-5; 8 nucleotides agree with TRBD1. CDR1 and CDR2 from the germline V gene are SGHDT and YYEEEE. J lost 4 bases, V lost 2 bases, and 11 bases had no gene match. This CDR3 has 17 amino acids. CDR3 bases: TGTGCCAGCAGCTTCGGAATAGGACAGGGTTTTAATCAGCCCCAGCATTTT. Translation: CASSFGIGQGFNQPQHF.

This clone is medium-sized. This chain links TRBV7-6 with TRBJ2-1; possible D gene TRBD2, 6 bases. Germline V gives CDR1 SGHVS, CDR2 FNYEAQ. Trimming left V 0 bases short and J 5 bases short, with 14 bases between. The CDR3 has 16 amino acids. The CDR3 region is CASSLAGTARNNEQFF. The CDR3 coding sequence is TGTGCCAGCAGCTTAGCAGGGACTGCTAGGAACAATGAGCAGTTCTTC.

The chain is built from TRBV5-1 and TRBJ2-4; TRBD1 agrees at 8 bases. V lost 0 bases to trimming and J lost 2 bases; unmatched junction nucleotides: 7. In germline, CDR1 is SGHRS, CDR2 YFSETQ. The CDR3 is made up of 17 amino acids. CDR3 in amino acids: CASSLDWTGSTKNIQYF. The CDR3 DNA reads TGCGCCAGCAGCTTGGATTGGACAGGGAGTACCAAAAACATTCAGTACTTC.

The CDR3 region is CASGVERTNTGELFF. The CDR3, as DNA: TGTGCCAGCGGAGTTGAGCGGACGAACACCGGGGAGCTGTTTTTT. The chain employs TRBV2 and TRBJ2-2, with D perhaps matching TRBD2 (5 bases). The V gene lost 8 bases and the J gene lost 0 bases, with 13 bases spanning the gap. The germline CDR1 and CDR2 sequences are SNHLY and FYNNEI. This CDR3 contains 15 residues.

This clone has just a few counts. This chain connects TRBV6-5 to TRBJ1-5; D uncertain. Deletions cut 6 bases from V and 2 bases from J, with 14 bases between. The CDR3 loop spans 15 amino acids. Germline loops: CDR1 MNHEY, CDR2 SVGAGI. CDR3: CASSRRGAGNQPQHF. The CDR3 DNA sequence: TGTGCCAGCAGCCGACGTGGAGCCGGCAATCAGCCCCAGCATTTT.

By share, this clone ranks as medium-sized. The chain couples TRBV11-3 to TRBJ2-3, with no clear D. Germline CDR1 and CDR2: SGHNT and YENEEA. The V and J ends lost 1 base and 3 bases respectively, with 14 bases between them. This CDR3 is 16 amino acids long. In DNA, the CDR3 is TGTGCCAGCAGCTTAGGATCCCAGTCCACGACAGATACGCAGTATTTT. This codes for CASSLGSQSTTDTQYF.

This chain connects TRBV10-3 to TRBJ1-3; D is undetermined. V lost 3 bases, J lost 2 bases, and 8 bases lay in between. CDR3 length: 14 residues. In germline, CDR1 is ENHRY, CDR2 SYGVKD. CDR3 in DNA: TGTGCCATCAGTGACAGGTCAGCTGGAAACACCATATATTTT. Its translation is CAISDRSAGNTIYF.

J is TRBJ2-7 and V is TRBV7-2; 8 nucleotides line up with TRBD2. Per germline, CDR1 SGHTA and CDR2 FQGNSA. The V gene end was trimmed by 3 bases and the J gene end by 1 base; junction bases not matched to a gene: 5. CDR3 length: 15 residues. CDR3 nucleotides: TGTGCCAGCAGCTTGAGCGGGGGCCTTTCCTACGAGCAGTACTTC. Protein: CASSLSGGLSYEQYF.

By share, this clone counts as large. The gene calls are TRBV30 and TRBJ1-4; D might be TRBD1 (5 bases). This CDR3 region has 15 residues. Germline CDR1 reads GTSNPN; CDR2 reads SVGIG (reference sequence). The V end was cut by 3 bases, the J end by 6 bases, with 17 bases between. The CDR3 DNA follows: TGTGCCTGGAGCCCCCCTTTTGGGGCGGATGAAAAACTGTTTTTT. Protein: CAWSPPFGADEKLFF.

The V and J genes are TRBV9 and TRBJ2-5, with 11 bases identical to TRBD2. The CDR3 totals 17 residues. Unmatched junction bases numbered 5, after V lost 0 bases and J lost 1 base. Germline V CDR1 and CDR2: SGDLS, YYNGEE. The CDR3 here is CASSVGVAGGLQETQYF. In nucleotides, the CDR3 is TGTGCCAGCAGCGTAGGGGTAGCGGGGGGGCTCCAAGAGACCCAGTACTTC. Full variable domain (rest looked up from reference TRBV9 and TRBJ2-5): DSGVTQTPKHLITATGQRVTLRCSPRSGDLSVYWYQQSLDQGLQFLIQYYNGEERAKGNILERFSAQQFPDLHSELNLSSLELGDSALYFCASSVGVAGGLQETQYFGPGTRLLVL.